The next 16 T cell receptor beta chains were all read from a single sample in a study of T-cell reconstitution after alpha-beta-depleted transplantation in children. For TCRbeta, the library was prepared with unique molecular identifiers. TCRdb re-called the PCR reads through MiXCR, storing one row per CDR3 protein. The sample contains hundreds of thousands of distinct CDR3 sequences, about 10% of which appear only once. The sequencing here drew on PBMCs from the stem cell graft donor, taken from the stem cell graft. These receptors were taken from a human donor who donated a stem cell graft to a child with acute myeloid leukemia.

The sample holds many counts of this clonotype. V and J are TRBV6-1 and TRBJ2-5; the D gene could be TRBD1 or TRBD2 (5 bases each). Germline CDR1 is MNHNS and CDR2 is SASEGT. Between the trimmed V and J ends, which lost 6 bases and 2 bases, there was a span of 13 bases. There are 14 residues in the CDR3. The CDR3 loop is CASSFGTDQETQYF. The CDR3 DNA reads as TGTGCCAGCAGCTTTGGGACGGATCAAGAGACCCAGTACTTC.

This clonotype was picked up many times. V usage is TRBV6-2 or TRBV6-3 and J usage is TRBJ2-6; 10 bases align to TRBD1. The V segment lost 6 bases and the J segment 2 bases; nucleotides outside the gene matches: 1. The CDR3 extends over 15 amino acids. CDR1 is MNHEY and CDR2 is SVGEGT in the germline V gene. CDR3 coding DNA: TGTGCCAGCAGCGACAGGGGGCCTGGGGCCAACGTCCTGACTTTC. This codes for CASSDRGPGANVLTF.

This clonotype turned up a few times. V and J are TRBV12-3 or TRBV12-4 and TRBJ1-2, with D hard to call. V was shortened by 3 bases and J by 8 bases, with 13 bases between the two germline ends. The CDR3 has 13 amino acids. The CDR3 nucleotides are TGTGCCAGCAGTTTGGTGGGGAGCGGGGGCTACACCTTC. Its protein is CASSLVGSGGYTF.

The rearrangement links TRBV4-2 to TRBJ2-1, with D perhaps matching TRBD1 or TRBD2 (6 bases each). Between the trimmed V and J ends, which lost 3 bases and 4 bases, there was a span of 16 bases. The CDR3 consists of 16 residues. Germline values: CDR1 LGHNA, CDR2 YNFKEQ. The CDR3: CASSHTTGTLYNEQFF. The CDR3 DNA sequence: TGTGCCAGCAGCCATACCACAGGGACTTTGTACAATGAGCAGTTCTTC.

The genes are TRBV11-2 and TRBJ2-7, with D uncertain. Germline-derived CDR1 and CDR2 are SGHAT and FQNNGV. V was pared by 4 bases and J by 2 bases, with 12 bases between. The CDR3 is 14 residues long. CDR3 in DNA: TGTGCCAGCAGCTCGGAGCGCTCCGCCTACGAGCAGTACTTC. It specifies CASSSERSAYEQYF.

The rearrangement uses TRBV5-6 and TRBJ2-5; TRBD1 matches 7 bases. The germline CDR1 and CDR2 sequences are SGHDT and YYEEEE. The CDR3 runs 15 residues. After removal of 2 bases from V and 1 base from J, the junction contained 5 bases not matched to a gene. The CDR3 here is CASSFDRASQETQYF. In nucleotides, the CDR3 is TGTGCCAGCAGCTTTGACAGGGCCTCCCAAGAGACCCAGTACTTC.

CDR3 sequence (DNA): TGCAGTGCCAAAGGGGTCTTTGGAGATACGCAGTATTTT. Its translation is CSAKGVFGDTQYF. The chain uses TRBV20-1 and TRBJ2-3; a possible D gene is TRBD1 (5 bases). V was trimmed by 6 bases and J by 5 bases, leaving 15 bases between them. The CDR3 loop spans 13 amino acids. CDR1 is DFQATT and CDR2 is SNEGSKA in the germline V gene (reference sequence).

V is TRBV6-5 and J is TRBJ2-7, with D perhaps matching TRBD2 (5 bases). CDR3 length: 15 residues. V lost 2 bases, J lost 1 base, and 12 bases lay in between. The germline V gene has CDR1 MNHEY and CDR2 SVGAGI. The CDR3 sequence is CASSYGELRSYEQYF. The CDR3 bases are TGTGCCAGCAGTTACGGGGAGCTAAGGTCCTACGAGCAGTACTTC.

The chain carries TRBV20-1 and TRBJ1-2; the D gene is possibly TRBD1 (6 bases). Trimming took off 5 bases at V and 0 bases at J, with 10 bases between the two ends. The CDR3 runs 13 residues. Germline CDR1 DFQATT, CDR2 SNEGSKA (reference sequence). CDR3 nucleotide sequence: TGCAGTGCTCTAGGACAGCCTAACTATGGCTACACCTTC. Translated: CSALGQPNYGYTF.

This clonotype was seen just once. The chain is built from TRBV11-2 and TRBJ1-1; D is uncertain. V was clipped by 2 bases and J by 4 bases, with 17 bases between them. This CDR3 comprises 16 residues. Germline-derived CDR1 and CDR2 are SGHAT and FQNNGV. CDR3 DNA: TGTGCCAGCAGCTTAAGGCATGGAGTCATCGGCACTGAAGCTTTCTTT. Amino acid sequence: CASSLRHGVIGTEAFF.

This chain connects TRBV12-3 or TRBV12-4 to TRBJ2-7, with D uncertain. Trimming pared 7 bases from V and 2 bases from J, leaving 12 bases between. The CDR3 runs 13 residues. CDR3 amino acids: CASMSIGAYEQYF. The CDR3 nucleotides read TGTGCCAGCATGTCTATAGGAGCCTACGAGCAGTACTTC.

There are a few counts of this clonotype. DNA of the CDR3: TGTGCCAGCAGCCCTAGGAGGGAAGCCCTAAAGTACTTC. Its protein is CASSPRREALKYF. The rearrangement links TRBV7-2 to TRBJ2-7, with D perhaps matching TRBD2 (6 bases). Trimming shortened V by 5 bases and J by 11 bases, and 19 bases separated the two germline ends. Germline assignment: CDR1 SGHTA and CDR2 FQGNSA. This CDR3 has 13 residues.

In this sample, this clonotype turned up a few times. V and J are TRBV5-1 and TRBJ1-4, with a tentative D call TRBD1 (6 bases). The CDR3 runs 15 residues. Germline V gives CDR1 SGHRS, CDR2 YFSETQ. The V end was cut by 0 bases, the J end by 6 bases, with 12 bases between. In DNA form, the CDR3 reads TGCGCCAGCAGCTTGGACAGGGAGGGGGATGAAAAACTGTTTTTT. It is translated as CASSLDREGDEKLFF.

The CDR3 DNA reads TGTGCCAGCAGCGTTCGACAGGGTGAGGGGGCTTTCTTT. It codes for CASSVRQGEGAFF. The chain combines TRBV7-8 with TRBJ1-1; the match to TRBD1 covers 7 bases. The J segment lost 11 bases and the V segment lost 5 bases, leaving 11 bases of the junction unmatched. CDR1 is SGHVS and CDR2 is FQNEAQ in the germline V gene. The CDR3 has 13 amino acids.

This clonotype was seen a few times. The CDR3 bases are TGTGCCAGCAGCTACGGGACTAGCGGGAGGGAGCAGTACTTC. It is translated as CASSYGTSGREQYF. The rearrangement joins TRBV7-6 to TRBJ2-7; 15 nucleotides align to TRBD2. V lost 4 bases, J lost 7 bases, and 2 bases stayed unmatched. Germline CDR1 reads SGHVS; CDR2 reads FNYEAQ. The CDR3 totals 14 residues.

This clonotype has only a few counts. This CDR3 is CAWGTGRYYEQYF. The CDR3 nucleotides are TGTGCCTGGGGGACAGGGAGGTACTACGAGCAGTACTTC. The chain has TRBV30 and TRBJ2-7; 9 bases agree with TRBD1. The CDR3 covers 13 residues. The germline CDR1 and CDR2 sequences are GTSNPN and SVGIG (reference sequence). The junction had 5 bases not matched to a gene; V was cut back by 5 bases and J by 3 bases.